This TCR beta chain was sequenced during a study of blood T cell repertoires in COVID-19. About the study: From the United States, Italy and Spain came samples of acute and convalescent COVID-19. PBMCs, B-cell-depleted T cells, or T cells were the source of the cDNA or gDNA that made up the material.

Per the study methods: Counts of nucleated cells, estimated from reference gene primer amplification, were obtained. Only in-frame clones appear in the TCRdb table, and some are missing; sequencing was by immunoSEQ multiplex PCR. V and J calls plus clone size are reproduced from that table; the DNA served to infer D and trimming. The table shows more than 85,000 clones, with about nine tenths occurring only once. The TCR comes from a human donor in a cohort sampled during active COVID-19. Sequenced material: peripheral blood.

As DNA, the CDR3 is TGTGCCAGCTCACCGGGCGCAACTAATGAAAAACTGTTTTTT. Translation gives CASSPGATNEKLFF. The chain uses TRBV18 and TRBJ1-4; D remains unclear. V was trimmed by 3 bases and J by 0 bases, leaving 5 bases between them. CDR3 length: 14 residues. CDR1 and CDR2 (germline): KGHSH, LQKENI.